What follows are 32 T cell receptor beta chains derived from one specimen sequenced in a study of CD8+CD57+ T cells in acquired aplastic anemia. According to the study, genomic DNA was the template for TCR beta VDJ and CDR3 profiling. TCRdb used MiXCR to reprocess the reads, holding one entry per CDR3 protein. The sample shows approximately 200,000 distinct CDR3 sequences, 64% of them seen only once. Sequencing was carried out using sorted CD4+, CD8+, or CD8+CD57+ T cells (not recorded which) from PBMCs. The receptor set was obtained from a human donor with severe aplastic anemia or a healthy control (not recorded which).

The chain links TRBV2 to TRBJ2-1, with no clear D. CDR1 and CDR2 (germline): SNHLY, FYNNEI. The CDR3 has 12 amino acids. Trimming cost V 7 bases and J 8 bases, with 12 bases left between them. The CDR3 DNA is TGTGCCAGCAAGGTCAGGATCTATGAGCAGTTCTTC. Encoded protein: CASKVRIYEQFF.

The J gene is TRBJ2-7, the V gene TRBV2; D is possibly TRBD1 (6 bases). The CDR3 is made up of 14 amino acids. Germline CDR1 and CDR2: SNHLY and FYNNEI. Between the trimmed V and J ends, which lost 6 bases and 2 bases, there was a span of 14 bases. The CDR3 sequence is CASREHRDTYEQYF. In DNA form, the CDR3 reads TGTGCCAGCAGGGAACACAGGGATACCTACGAGCAGTACTTC.

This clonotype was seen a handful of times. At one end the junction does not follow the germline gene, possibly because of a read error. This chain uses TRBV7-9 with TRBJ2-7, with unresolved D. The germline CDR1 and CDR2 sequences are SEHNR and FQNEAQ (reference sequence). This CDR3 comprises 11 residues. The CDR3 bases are TGTGCCAGCAGCCTCCGGGCAGACGACAACTTC. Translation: CASSLRADDNF. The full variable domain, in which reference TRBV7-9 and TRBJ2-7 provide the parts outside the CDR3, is DTGVSQNPRHKITKRGQNVTFRCDPISEHNRLYWYRQTLGQGPEFLTYFQNEAQLEKSRLLSDRFSAERPKGSFSTLEIQRTEQGDSAMYLCASSLRADDNFGPGTRLTVT.

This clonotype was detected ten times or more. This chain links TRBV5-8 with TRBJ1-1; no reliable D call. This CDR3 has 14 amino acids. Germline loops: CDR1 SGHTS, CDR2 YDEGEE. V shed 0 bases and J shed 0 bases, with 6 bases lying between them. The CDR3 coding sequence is TGTGCCAGCAGCTTGGAGGCTATGAACACTGAAGCTTTCTTT. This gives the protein CASSLEAMNTEAFF.

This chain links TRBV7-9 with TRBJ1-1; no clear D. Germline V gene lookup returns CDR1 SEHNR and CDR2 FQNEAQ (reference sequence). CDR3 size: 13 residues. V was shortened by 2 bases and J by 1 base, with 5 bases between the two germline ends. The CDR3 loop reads CASSLLGNTEAFF. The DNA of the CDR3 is TGTGCCAGCAGCTTACTAGGGAACACTGAAGCTTTCTTT.

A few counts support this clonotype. CDR3: CASIAPGDSPLHF. CDR3 nucleotide sequence: TGTGCCAGCATCGCCCCTGGGGATTCACCCCTCCACTTT. The chain uses TRBV2 and TRBJ1-6; D gene unclear. V gave up 7 bases and J gave up 8 bases, with 12 bases separating them. CDR1 SNHLY and CDR2 FYNNEI come from the germline V gene. The CDR3 covers 13 residues.

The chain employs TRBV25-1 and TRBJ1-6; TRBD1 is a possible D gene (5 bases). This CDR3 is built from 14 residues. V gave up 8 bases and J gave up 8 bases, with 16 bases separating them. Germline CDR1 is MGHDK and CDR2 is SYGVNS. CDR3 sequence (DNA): TGTGCCAGCGCCTCGGCAGGGAGAGATTCACCCCTCCACTTT. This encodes CASASAGRDSPLHF.

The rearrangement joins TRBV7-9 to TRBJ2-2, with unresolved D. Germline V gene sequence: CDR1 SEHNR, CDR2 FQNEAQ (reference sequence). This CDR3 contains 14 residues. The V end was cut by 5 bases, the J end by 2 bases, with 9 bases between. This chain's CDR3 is CASSHDPNTGELFF. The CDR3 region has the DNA TGTGCCAGCAGCCATGACCCTAACACCGGGGAGCTGTTTTTT.

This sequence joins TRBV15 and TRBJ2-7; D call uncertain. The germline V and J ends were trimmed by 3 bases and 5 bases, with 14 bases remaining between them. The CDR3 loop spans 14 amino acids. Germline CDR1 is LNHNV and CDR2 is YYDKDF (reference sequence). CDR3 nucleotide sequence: TGTGCCACCAGCAGTTTACGCCAAGGAGACGAGCAGTACTTC. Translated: CATSSLRQGDEQYF.

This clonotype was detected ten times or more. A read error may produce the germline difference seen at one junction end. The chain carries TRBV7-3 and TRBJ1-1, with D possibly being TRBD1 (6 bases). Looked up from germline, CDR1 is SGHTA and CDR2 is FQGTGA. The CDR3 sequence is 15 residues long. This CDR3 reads CASSLTGTQNTEAFF. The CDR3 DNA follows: TGTGCCAGCAGCCTAACAGGGACACAGAACACTGAAGCTTTCTTT.

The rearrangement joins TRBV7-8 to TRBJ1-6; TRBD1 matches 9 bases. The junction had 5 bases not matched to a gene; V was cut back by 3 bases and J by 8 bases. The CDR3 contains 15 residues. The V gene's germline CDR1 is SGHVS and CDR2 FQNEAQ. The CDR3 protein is CASSLARQGDSPLHF. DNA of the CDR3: TGTGCCAGCAGCTTGGCCAGACAGGGGGATTCACCCCTCCACTTT.

CDR3 coding DNA: TGCGCCAGCAGCTATAGCGGGGGAGGCGGGGAGACCCAGTACTTC. This sequence encodes CASSYSGGGGETQYF. The genes are TRBV5-1 and TRBJ2-5; 9 bases align to TRBD2. There are 15 residues in the CDR3. V lost 3 bases and J lost 5; bases outside the gene matches: 8. Germline V gene sequence: CDR1 SGHRS, CDR2 YFSETQ.

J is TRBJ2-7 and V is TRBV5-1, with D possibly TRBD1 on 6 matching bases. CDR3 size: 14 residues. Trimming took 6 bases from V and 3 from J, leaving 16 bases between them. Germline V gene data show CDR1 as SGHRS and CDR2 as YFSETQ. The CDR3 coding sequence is TGCGCCAGCAATTCTCACAGGGAAATCTACGAGCAGTACTTC. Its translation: CASNSHREIYEQYF.

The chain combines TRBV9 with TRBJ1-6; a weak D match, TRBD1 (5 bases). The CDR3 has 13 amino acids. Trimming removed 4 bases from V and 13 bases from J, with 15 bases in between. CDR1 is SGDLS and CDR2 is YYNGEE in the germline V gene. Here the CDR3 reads CASSPKRGGPLHF. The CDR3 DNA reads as TGTGCCAGCAGCCCGAAGAGGGGCGGTCCCCTCCACTTT.

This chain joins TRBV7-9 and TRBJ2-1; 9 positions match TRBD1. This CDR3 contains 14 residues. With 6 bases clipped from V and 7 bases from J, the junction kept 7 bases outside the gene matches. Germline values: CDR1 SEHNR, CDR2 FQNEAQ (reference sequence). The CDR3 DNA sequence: TGTGCCAGCAGTTACCCGGGACAGGGTAATGAGCAGTTCTTC. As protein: CASSYPGQGNEQFF.

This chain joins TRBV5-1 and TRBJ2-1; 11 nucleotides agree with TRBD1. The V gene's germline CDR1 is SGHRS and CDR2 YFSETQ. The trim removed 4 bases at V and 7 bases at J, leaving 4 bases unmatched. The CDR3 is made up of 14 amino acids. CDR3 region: CASSTGQGGNEQFF. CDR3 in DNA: TGCGCCAGCAGCACGGGACAGGGGGGAAATGAGCAGTTCTTC.

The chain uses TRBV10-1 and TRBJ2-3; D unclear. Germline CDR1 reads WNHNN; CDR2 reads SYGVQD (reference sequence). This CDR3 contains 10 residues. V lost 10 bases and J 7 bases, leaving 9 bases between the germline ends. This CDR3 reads CATLGNTQYF. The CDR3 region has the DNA TGCGCCACGTTGGGGAATACGCAGTATTTT.

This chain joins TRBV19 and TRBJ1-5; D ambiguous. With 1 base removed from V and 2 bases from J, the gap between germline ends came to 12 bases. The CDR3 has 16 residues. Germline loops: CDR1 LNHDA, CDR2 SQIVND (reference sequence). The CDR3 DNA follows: TGTGCCAGTAGTATAGTTGGGTCCGCTGGCAATCAGCCCCAGCATTTT. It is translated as CASSIVGSAGNQPQHF.

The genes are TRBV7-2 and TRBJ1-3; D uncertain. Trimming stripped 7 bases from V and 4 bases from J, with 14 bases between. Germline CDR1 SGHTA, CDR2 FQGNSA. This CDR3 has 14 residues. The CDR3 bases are TGTGCCAGCACCCCAGGCGGGCACGGAAACACCATATATTTT. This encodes CASTPGGHGNTIYF.

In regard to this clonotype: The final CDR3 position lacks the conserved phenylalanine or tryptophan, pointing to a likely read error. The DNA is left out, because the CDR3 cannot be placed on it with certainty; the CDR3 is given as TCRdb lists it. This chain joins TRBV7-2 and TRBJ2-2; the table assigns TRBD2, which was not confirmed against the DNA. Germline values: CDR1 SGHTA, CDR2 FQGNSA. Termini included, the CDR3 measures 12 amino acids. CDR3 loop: CASSSGTSGRWG.

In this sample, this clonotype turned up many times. The CDR3 loop is CSAREGLADYNEQFF. The CDR3 nucleotides are TGCAGTGCTAGAGAAGGGCTCGCAGATTACAATGAGCAGTTCTTC. This rearrangement joins TRBV20-1 to TRBJ2-1; D is ambiguous. Trimming pared 0 bases from V and 4 bases from J, leaving 13 bases between. The length of the CDR3 is 15 residues. The V gene's germline CDR1 is DFQATT and CDR2 SNEGSKA (reference sequence).

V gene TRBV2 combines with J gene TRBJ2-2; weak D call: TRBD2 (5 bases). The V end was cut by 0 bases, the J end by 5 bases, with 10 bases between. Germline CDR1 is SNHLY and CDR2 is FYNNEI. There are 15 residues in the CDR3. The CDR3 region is CASSEALPGTGELFF. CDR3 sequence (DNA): TGTGCCAGCAGTGAAGCGCTTCCGGGGACCGGGGAGCTGTTTTTT.

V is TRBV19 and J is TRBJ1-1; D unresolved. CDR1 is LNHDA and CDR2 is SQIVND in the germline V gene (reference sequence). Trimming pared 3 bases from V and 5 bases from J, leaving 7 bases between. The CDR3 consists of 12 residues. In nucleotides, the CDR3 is TGTGCCAGTAGTATGAGGTTGACTGAAGCTTTCTTT. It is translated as CASSMRLTEAFF.

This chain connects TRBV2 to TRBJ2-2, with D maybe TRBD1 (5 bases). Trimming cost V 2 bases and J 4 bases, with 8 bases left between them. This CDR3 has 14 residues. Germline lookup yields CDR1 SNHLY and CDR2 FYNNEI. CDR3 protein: CASSESRATGELFF. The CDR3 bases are TGTGCCAGCAGTGAATCCAGGGCCACCGGGGAGCTGTTTTTT.

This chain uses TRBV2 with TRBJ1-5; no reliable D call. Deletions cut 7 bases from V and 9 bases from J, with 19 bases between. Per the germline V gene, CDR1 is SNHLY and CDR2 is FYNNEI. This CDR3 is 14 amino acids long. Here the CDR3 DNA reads TGTGCCAGCACCCTTTCAGAGGCCCGACGGCCCCAGCATTTT. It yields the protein CASTLSEARRPQHF. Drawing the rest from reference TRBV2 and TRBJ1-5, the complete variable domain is EPEVTQTPSHQVTQMGQEVILRCVPISNHLYFYWYRQILGQKVEFLVSFYNNEISEKSEIFDDQFSVERPDGSNFTLKIRSTKLEDSAMYFCASTLSEARRPQHFGDGTRLSIL.

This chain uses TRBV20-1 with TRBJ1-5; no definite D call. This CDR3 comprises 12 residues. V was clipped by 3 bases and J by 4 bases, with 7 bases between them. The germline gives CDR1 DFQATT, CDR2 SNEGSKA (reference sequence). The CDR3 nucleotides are TGCAGTGCTAGTAGTGTTAATCAGCCCCAGCATTTT. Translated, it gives CSASSVNQPQHF.

The CDR3 bases are TGTGCCTGGACCCCGGAACCTCTTGGTGTTAAGGGCACTGAAGCTTTCTTT. Translated: CAWTPEPLGVKGTEAFF. The chain combines TRBV30 with TRBJ1-1; no clear D gene. Trimming removed 4 bases at V and 4 bases at J, with 25 bases between. Germline lookup yields CDR1 GTSNPN and CDR2 SVGIG (reference sequence). The CDR3 consists of 17 residues.

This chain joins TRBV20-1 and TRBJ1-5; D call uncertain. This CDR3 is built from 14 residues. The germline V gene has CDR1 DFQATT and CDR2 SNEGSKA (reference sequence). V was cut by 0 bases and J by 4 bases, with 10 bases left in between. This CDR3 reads CSARESRINQPQHF. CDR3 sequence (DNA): TGCAGTGCTAGAGAGTCACGGATAAATCAGCCCCAGCATTTT.

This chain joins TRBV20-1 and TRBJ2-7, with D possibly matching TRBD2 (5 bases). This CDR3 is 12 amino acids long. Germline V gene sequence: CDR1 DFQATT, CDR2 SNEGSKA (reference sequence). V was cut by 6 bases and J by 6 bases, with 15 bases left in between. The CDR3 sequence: CSAQVTEVEQYF. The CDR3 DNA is TGCAGTGCCCAAGTCACGGAGGTCGAGCAGTACTTC.

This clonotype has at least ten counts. In nucleotides, the CDR3 is TGTGCCAGCAGTGGGACAGGGGGCTCTGGGGCCAACGTCCTGACTTTC. It specifies CASSGTGGSGANVLTF. The chain carries TRBV6-4 and TRBJ2-6; TRBD1 matches at 10 bases. The length of the CDR3 is 16 residues. With V trimmed by 4 bases and J by 0 bases, 0 bases remained unmatched. CDR1 is MRHNA and CDR2 is SNTAGT in the germline V gene.

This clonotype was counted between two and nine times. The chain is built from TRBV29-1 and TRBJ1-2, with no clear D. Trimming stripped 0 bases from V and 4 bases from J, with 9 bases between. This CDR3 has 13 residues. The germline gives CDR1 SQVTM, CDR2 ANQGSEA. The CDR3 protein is CSVEEDLSYGYTF. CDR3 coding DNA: TGCAGCGTTGAAGAGGATCTAAGCTATGGCTACACCTTC.

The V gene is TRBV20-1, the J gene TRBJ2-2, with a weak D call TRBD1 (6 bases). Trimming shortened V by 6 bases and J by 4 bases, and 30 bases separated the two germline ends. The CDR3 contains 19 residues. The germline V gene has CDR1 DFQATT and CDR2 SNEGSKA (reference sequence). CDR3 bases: TGCAGTGCCCCTGTGGGGCCAGGGGACCCTATAAGTCTCACCGGGGAGCTGTTTTTT. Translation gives CSAPVGPGDPISLTGELFF.